This T cell receptor (beta chain) came from a study of shared clonotypes between healthy human individuals. Study-level results: Owing to a small donor count, the genetic and exposure-history diversity represented was limited.

V lost 0 bases and J lost 2; bases outside the gene matches: 3. The V gene's germline CDR1 is SGHRS and CDR2 YFSETQ. This CDR3 has 16 amino acids. The assay was carried out at the deep level. PCR replicates from unsorted PBMC used approximately 0.3 ug DNA, and this amount was some 30,000 T cell genomes. Measured with immunoSEQ multiplex PCR; TCRdb has only the in-frame clones, and not every one. The sample consists of fewer than 650,000 clones, about 79% of them appearing once. In the case of this clone: Antigen specificity is unknown. In the same sample, other DNA sequences code for this CDR3.

The specimen sequenced was PBMCs. This clonotype originated in a woman aged 40-49 years in good health. Some clones in this sample may be carry-over from other donors' samples. V is TRBV5-1 and J is TRBJ2-2, with 8 nucleotides matching TRBD1. CDR3 DNA sequence: TGCGCCAGCAGCTTGGTAGGACAGGGAAACACCGGGGAGCTGTTTTTT. This codes for CASSLVGQGNTGELFF.